The sequence of this T cell receptor (beta chain) was determined in a study of cytomegalovirus exposure and HLA in healthy donors. Primers included in the PCR were 60 Vbeta and 13 Jbeta primers. This table comes from immunoSEQ multiplex PCR, and its TCRdb copy is limited to in-frame clones, with some not included. Among roughly 93,000 clones listed, roughly 70% were seen once. This clone appeared a few times. The V gene's germline CDR1 is SGHRS and CDR2 YFSETQ. This CDR3 contains 15 residues. J lost 4 bases, V lost 4 bases, and 7 bases had no gene match. The origin of this receptor is a male donor in good health and CMV-seronegative. This chain joins TRBV5-1 and TRBJ2-1; 8 positions agree with TRBD1. Sequenced sample: PBMCs. CDR3 nucleotide sequence: TGCGCCAGCAGCCCAGGACAGGGTGGGTACAATGAGCAGTTCTTC. It specifies CASSPGQGGYNEQFF.